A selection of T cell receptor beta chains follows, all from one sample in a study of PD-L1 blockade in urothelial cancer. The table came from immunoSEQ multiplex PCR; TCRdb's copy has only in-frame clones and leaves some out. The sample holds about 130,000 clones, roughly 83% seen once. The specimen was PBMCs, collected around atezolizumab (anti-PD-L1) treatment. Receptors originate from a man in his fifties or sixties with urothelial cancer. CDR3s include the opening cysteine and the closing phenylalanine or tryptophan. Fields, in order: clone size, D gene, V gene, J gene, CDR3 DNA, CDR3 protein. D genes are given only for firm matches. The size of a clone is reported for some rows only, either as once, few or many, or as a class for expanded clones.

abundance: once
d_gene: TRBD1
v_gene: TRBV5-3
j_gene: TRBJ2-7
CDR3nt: TGTGCCAGAAGCTTGGGCCGGGCGGGACAGGGCTACGAGCAGTACTTC
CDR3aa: CARSLGRAGQGYEQYF

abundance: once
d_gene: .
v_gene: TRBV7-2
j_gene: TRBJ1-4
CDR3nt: TGTGCCAGCAGCTTAGGATGGGGGGCAACTAATGAAAAACTGTTTTTT
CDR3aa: CASSLGWGATNEKLFF

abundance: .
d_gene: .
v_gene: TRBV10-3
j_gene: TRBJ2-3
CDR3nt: TGTGCCATCAGTGATGGGGCCGCAGATACGCAGTATTTT
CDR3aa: CAISDGAADTQYF

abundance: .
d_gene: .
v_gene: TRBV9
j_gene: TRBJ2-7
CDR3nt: TGTGCCAGCAGCCCCCGAGGGTTGGCCGAGCAGTACTTC
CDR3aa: CASSPRGLAEQYF

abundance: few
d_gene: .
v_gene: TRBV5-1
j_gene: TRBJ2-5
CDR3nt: TGCGCCAGCAGCTTGGCTAGCAGTCAGGAGACCCAGTACTTC
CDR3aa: CASSLASSQETQYF

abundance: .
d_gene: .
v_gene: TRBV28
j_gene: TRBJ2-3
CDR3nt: TGTGCCAGCAGTGATTACAGAACCACAGATACGCAGTATTTT
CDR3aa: CASSDYRTTDTQYF

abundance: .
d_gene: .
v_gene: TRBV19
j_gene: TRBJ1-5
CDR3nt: TGTGCCAGTAGTATAGCGGGGGTGTCTTCCAATCAGCCCCAGCATTTT
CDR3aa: CASSIAGVSSNQPQHF

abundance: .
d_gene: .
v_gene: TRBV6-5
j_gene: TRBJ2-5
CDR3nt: TGTGCCAGCAGTCACGGACTTTCACAAGAGACCCAGTACTTC
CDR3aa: CASSHGLSQETQYF

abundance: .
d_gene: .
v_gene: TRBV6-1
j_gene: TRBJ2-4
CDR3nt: TGTGCCAGCACCCCTATCGGGTTAGTTGCAAACATTCAGTACTTC
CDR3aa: CASTPIGLVANIQYF

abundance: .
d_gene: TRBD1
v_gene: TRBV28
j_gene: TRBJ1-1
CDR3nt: TGTGCCAGCAATCCTGGACAGGGCTACATGAACACTGAAGCTTTCTTT
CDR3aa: CASNPGQGYMNTEAFF

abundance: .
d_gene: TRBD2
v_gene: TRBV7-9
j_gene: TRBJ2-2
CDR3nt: TGTGCCAGCAGCTCTAGCGGGCGGAACACCGGGGAGCTGTTTTTT
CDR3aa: CASSSSGRNTGELFF

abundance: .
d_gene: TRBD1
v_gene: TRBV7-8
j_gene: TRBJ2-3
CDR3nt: TGTGCCAGCAGCTTGTGGGACAGGGGCGCAGATACGCAGTATTTT
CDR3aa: CASSLWDRGADTQYF

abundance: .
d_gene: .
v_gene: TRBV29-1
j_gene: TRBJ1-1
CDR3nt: TGCAGCGTTGGGGGGCGTAAGAACACTGAAGCTTTCTTT
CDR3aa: CSVGGRKNTEAFF

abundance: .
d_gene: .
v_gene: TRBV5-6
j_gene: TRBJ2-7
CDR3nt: TGTGCCAGCAGCTTGGGGCCGTCATTAAGCTCCTACGAGCAGTACTTC
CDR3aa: CASSLGPSLSSYEQYF

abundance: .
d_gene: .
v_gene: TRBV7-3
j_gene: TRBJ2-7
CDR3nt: TGTGGTGGACTCCCGACCTACGAGCAGTACTTC
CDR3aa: CGGLPTYEQYF

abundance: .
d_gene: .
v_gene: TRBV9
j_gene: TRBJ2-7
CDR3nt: TGTGCCAGCAGCGTAGGACAGAGAGACGAGCAGTACTTC
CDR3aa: CASSVGQRDEQYF

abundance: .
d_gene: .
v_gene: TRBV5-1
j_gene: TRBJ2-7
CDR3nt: TGCGCCAGCAGCTTGGCACAGGGTGGATACGAGCAGTACTTC
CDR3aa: CASSLAQGGYEQYF

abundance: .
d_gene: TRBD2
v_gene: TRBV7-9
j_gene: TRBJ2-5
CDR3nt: TGTGCCAGCAGCTCGGGAGGGCCAGTGAAGACCCAGTACTTC
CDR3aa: CASSSGGPVKTQYF

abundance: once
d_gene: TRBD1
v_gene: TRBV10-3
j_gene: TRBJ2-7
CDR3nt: TGTGCCATCAGTGCTTCTCCAGGGGGTCGCGAGCAGTACTTC
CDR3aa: CAISASPGGREQYF

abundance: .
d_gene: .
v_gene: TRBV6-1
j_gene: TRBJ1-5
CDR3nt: TGTGCCAGCAGGGGACAATCCGGTCAGCCCCAGCATTTT
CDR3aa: CASRGQSGQPQHF

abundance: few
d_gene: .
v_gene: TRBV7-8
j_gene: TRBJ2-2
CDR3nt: TGTGCCAGCAGCCCTAGACAGACGAACGCGAACACCGGGGAGCTGTTTTTT
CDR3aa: CASSPRQTNANTGELFF

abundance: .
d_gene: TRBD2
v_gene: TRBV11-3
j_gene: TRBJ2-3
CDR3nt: TGTGCCAGCAGCTTACTTAGCGGGAGTAGCACAGATACGCAGTATTTT
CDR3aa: CASSLLSGSSTDTQYF

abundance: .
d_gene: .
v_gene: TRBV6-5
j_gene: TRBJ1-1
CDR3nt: TGTGCCAGCAGTTCGGCCCACCTAGGGGACACTGAAGCTTTCTTT
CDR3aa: CASSSAHLGDTEAFF

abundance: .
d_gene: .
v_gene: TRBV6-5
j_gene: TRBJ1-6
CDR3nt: TGTGCCAGCAGTTCCCGACGGGCCTATAATTCACCCCTCCACTTT
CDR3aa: CASSSRRAYNSPLHF

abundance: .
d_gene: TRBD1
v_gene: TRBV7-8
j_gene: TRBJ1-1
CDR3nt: TGTGCCAGCAGCATCCGTTTCAGCCAGGGGGCGGACACTGAAGCTTTCTTT
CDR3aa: CASSIRFSQGADTEAFF

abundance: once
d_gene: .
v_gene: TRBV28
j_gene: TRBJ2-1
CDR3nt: TGTGCCAGCAGTCAAAGACTAGTTAGCCTGGAGCAGTTCTTC
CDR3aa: CASSQRLVSLEQFF

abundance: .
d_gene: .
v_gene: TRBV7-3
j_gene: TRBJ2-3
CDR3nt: TGTGCCAGCGCCAGGGGTCGGGCGGGAGATACGCAGTATTTT
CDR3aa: CASARGRAGDTQYF

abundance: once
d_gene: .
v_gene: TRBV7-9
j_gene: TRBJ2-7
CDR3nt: TGTGCCAGCAGCTTAGGGGGACATCGTGGATACGAGCAGTACTTC
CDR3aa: CASSLGGHRGYEQYF

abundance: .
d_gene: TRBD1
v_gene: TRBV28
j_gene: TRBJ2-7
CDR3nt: TGTGCCAGCAGGCCCACAGGGGCGATTTACGAGCAGTACTTC
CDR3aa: CASRPTGAIYEQYF

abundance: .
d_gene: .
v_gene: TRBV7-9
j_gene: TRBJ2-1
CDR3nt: TGTGCCAGCAGCTTACCATCAGGAGGGCAGTTCTTC
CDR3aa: CASSLPSGGQFF

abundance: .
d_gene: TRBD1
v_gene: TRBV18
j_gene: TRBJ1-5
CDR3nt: TGTGCCAGCTCACAAGACAGGGGAGGCAATCAGCCCCAGCATTTT
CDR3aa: CASSQDRGGNQPQHF

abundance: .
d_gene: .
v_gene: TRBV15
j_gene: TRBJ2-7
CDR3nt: TGTGCCACCAGCAGAGATCCAGGCTCCTACGAGCAGTACTTC
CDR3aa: CATSRDPGSYEQYF

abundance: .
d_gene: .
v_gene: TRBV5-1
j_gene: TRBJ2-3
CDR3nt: TGCGCCAGCAGCTTGGGTCAAGGGGTGTTCGATACGCAGTATTTT
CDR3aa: CASSLGQGVFDTQYF

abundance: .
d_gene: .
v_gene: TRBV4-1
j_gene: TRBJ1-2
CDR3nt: TGCGCCAGCAGCCAGGATGAGAACAGGGACGGCTACACCTTC
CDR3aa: CASSQDENRDGYTF

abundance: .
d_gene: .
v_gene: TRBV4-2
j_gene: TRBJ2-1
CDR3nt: TGTGCCAGCAGCCAAGACTTCGCTAACAGTGAGCAGTTCTTC
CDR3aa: CASSQDFANSEQFF

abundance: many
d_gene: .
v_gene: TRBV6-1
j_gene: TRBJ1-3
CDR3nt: TGTGCCAGCAGTGAAAACCCAGGCTCTGGAAACACCATATATTTT
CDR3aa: CASSENPGSGNTIYF

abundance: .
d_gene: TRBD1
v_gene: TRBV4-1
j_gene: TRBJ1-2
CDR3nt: TGCGCCAGCAGCCAACTACCGGGGACAGGGTCTCTTGGCTACACCTTC
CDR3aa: CASSQLPGTGSLGYTF

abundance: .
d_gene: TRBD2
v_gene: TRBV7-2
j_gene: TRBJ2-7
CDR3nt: TGTGCCAGCAGCTTTACCGGGACTAGCGTTTCCTACGAGCAGTACTTC
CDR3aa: CASSFTGTSVSYEQYF

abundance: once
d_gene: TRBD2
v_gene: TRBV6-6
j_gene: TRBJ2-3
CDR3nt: TGTGCCAGCAGTTCCACACTAGCGGCCTACACAGATACGCAGTATTTT
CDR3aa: CASSSTLAAYTDTQYF

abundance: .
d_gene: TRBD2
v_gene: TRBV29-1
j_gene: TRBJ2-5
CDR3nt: TGCAGCGTTCTAACCCGTAGGACTAGCGGGTACCAAGAGACCCAGTACTTC
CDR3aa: CSVLTRRTSGYQETQYF